This paragraph reports one T cell receptor (beta chain). There is no known antigen for this receptor. One base away there is no much larger clone; base qualities are not given. V is pared back by 3 bases and J by 1 base, with 12 bases lying between the germline termini. The CDR3 goes from the cysteine to the phenylalanine over 15 residues. Only CDR3 DNA is held: 45 bases, read in frame from base 1. Looking up the germline V gene yields CDR1 MDHEN and CDR2 SYDVKM. To sequence the TCRbeta CDR3 region, genomic DNA was isolated from the sorted cells. The immunoSEQ Assay was used to sequence the TCRbeta CDR3 regions. TCRdb's version of the immuneACCESS table is confined to in-frame rearrangements and falls short of the full clone set. An unresolved V gene accounts for under half of the shortfall where checked; the remainder is of unknown origin. The sample has under 100,000 clones on record, 90% of them singletons. Roughly 0.17% of the sample is held by the ten biggest clonotypes.

These data belong to a study of OX40 agonist ivuxolimab in advanced cancers. As for the study more broadly: Ivuxolimab, which targeted the costimulatory receptor OX40 (CD134), was an agonistic, fully human IgG2 monoclonal antibody. Intravenous ivuxolimab was administered to patients every 2 weeks at six dose levels: 0.01, 0.1, 0.3, 1.5, 3 and 10 mg/kg. Of the approximately 54 patients in dose escalation, about 20 had hepatocellular carcinoma, about 15 had melanoma, 9 had renal cell carcinoma and 9 had head and neck cancer. A male proportion of approximately 83% and a mean age of about 60 years, ranging from 23 to 79, were recorded for the dose-escalation cohort. Prior anti-PD-1, anti-PD-L1 or anti-CTLA-4 therapy was permitted, and checkpoint inhibitors had been received by about 36% of dose-escalation patients. Partial responses occurred in three dose-escalation patients, of whom one had hepatocellular carcinoma and two had cutaneous melanoma. The purpose of peripheral TCRbeta sequencing was to test whether ivuxolimab changed TCR sequence diversity and led to clonal T-cell expansion. The monotherapy dose-escalation portion (N ≈ 57 patients) of the phase I ivuxolimab trial is reported in the paper.

Study-wide conclusions, independent of this receptor: Low levels of normalized T-cell clonal expansion were also shown by some nonresponding patients. After ivuxolimab, CD8+ T cells had more expanded clones than CD4+ T cells on average. At doses of 0.1 to 3.0 mg/kg, clonal expansion of both CD4+ and CD8+ blood T cells was observed from baseline to week 6. The antigen specificity of the peripheral T cells that underwent clonal expansion was not determined. In the 0.1-3.0 mg/kg groups, partial responders had among the lowest normalized peripheral clonal expansion, particularly in CD8+ T cells.

Patients with autoimmune disease history or receiving systemic immunosuppression were excluded from the trial. Peripheral blood for TCR sequencing was collected from all dose cohorts at baseline, on cycle 4 day 1, and on cycle 7 day 1. Samples came from an open-label, multicenter, first-in-human phase I dose-escalation trial of ivuxolimab. Adults with locally advanced or metastatic melanoma, renal cell, hepatocellular, or head and neck squamous cell carcinoma were enrolled in the trial. CD4+ and CD8+ T cells were sorted separately from peripheral blood before TCR sequencing. The clonotype was recovered from an adult with an advanced solid tumor such as melanoma, head and neck, liver or kidney cancer. Recombination linked TRBV28 to TRBJ2-5, with TRBD2 perhaps the D gene, on 6 matching bases. The source was CD4+ or CD8+ T cells sorted from blood, collected in a trial of the OX40 agonist ivuxolimab. The CDR3 is CASSLGGLIQETQYF. The bases are TGTGCCAGCAGTTTGGGAGGACTGATCCAAGAGACCCAGTACTTC. This CDR3, with the reference TRBV28 and TRBJ2-5 proteins standing in past its ends, gives the full variable domain DVKVTQSSRYLVKRTGEKVFLECVQDMDHENMFWYRQDPGLGLRLIYFSYDVKMKEKGDIPEGYSVSREKKERFSLILESASTNQTSMYLCASSLGGLIQETQYFGPGTRLLVL.